These 16 T cell receptor beta chains originate from one sample sequenced in a study of blood T cell repertoires in COVID-19. Sequencing was performed with immunoSEQ multiplex PCR; in TCRdb, only in-frame clones are kept and a portion is missing. The table has about 90,000 clones, 84% seen once. Sequencing input: peripheral blood. The receptors derive from a man aged 55 to 70 with acute or convalescent COVID-19.

The J gene is TRBJ2-3, the V gene TRBV4-1, with D possibly TRBD1 on 6 matching bases. Germline V gene sequence: CDR1 MGHRA, CDR2 YSYEKL. Trimming cost V 2 bases and J 2 bases, with 14 bases left between them. The CDR3 covers 16 residues. CDR3 coding DNA: TGCGCCAGCAGCCAATGGCTAGGACAGTACACAGATACGCAGTATTTT. Protein sequence: CASSQWLGQYTDTQYF.

In nucleotides, the CDR3 is TGTGCCACCGGCCGGACGGGGGGCCCAGATACGCAGTATTTT. Translating gives CATGRTGGPDTQYF. This rearrangement joins TRBV24-1 to TRBJ2-3; a possible D gene is TRBD2 (7 bases). This CDR3 spans 14 amino acids. Germline CDR1 and CDR2: KGHDR and SFDVKD. V was clipped by 9 bases and J by 4 bases, with 16 bases between them.

V usage is TRBV27 and J usage is TRBJ1-4; D might be TRBD1 (6 bases). There are 13 residues in the CDR3. CDR1 MNHEY and CDR2 SMNVEV come from the germline V gene (reference sequence). Trimming stripped 4 bases from V and 6 bases from J, with 9 bases between. CDR3 region: CASSSDSYEKLFF. The CDR3 coding sequence is TGTGCCAGCAGTTCGGACAGTTATGAAAAACTGTTTTTT.

The chain uses TRBV6-6 and TRBJ1-3, with D tentatively TRBD1 (5 bases). This CDR3 contains 18 residues. In germline, CDR1 is MNHNY, CDR2 SVGAGI (reference sequence). V gave up 5 bases and J gave up 0 bases, with 20 bases separating them. The CDR3 nucleotides read TGTGCCAGCAGTCCCGAGGGACTCTCCGGAGGCTCTGGAAACACCATATATTTT. Protein product: CASSPEGLSGGSGNTIYF.

The CDR3 loop is CASRQGANEKLFF. The DNA of the CDR3 is TGTGCCAGCAGACAGGGGGCTAATGAAAAACTGTTTTTT. V usage is TRBV6-5 and J usage is TRBJ1-4, with 8 bases fitting TRBD1. Germline V gene data show CDR1 as MNHEY and CDR2 as SVGAGI. V lost 6 bases, J lost 3 bases, and 0 bases stayed unmatched. This CDR3 region has 13 residues.

The rearrangement links TRBV6-5 to TRBJ2-1; D perhaps matches TRBD2 (6 bases). V lost 6 bases to trimming and J lost 8 bases, with 20 bases between them. Germline CDR1 is MNHEY and CDR2 is SVGAGI. The length of the CDR3 is 15 residues. In nucleotides, the CDR3 is TGTGCCAGCAGCGGGGACCTTAGCGGAGCCGATGAGCAGTTCTTC. Residues: CASSGDLSGADEQFF.

The gene calls are TRBV7-9 and TRBJ1-2; 7 bases are shared with TRBD1. There are 14 residues in the CDR3. The germline V gene has CDR1 SEHNR and CDR2 FQNEAQ (reference sequence). The V and J ends lost 3 bases and 4 bases, in that order; junction bases with no gene match: 5. CDR3 DNA: TGTGCCAGCAGCTTTGGGACAGTATCCTATGGCTACACCTTC. Amino acid sequence: CASSFGTVSYGYTF.

This chain uses TRBV19 with TRBJ1-2, with 9 bases aligning to TRBD1. Germline loops: CDR1 LNHDA, CDR2 SQIVND (reference sequence). The CDR3 consists of 14 residues. The V segment lost 5 bases and the J segment 8 bases; nucleotides outside the gene matches: 9. CDR3 sequence: CASSGDRGYGGYTF. The CDR3 DNA reads as TGTGCCAGTAGTGGAGACAGGGGGTACGGCGGCTACACCTTC.

This rearrangement joins TRBV7-9 to TRBJ2-7; 8 nucleotides align to TRBD1. This CDR3 has 14 amino acids. Losses at the gene ends were 4 bases for V and 7 bases for J; bases not matched to a gene: 9. The germline V gene has CDR1 SEHNR and CDR2 FQNEAQ (reference sequence). The CDR3, as DNA: TGTGCCAGCAGCTCCCGGACAGGGAGAGGGGAGCAGTACTTC. Translating it yields CASSSRTGRGEQYF.

This sequence joins TRBV11-3 and TRBJ2-2; 8 bases match TRBD1. The germline V gene has CDR1 SGHNT and CDR2 YENEEA. This CDR3 spans 15 amino acids. V lost 3 bases, J lost 6 bases, and 6 bases stayed unmatched. Here the CDR3 DNA reads TGTGCCAGCAGCTTCGCGACAGGGGTTGCCGGGGAGCTGTTTTTT. This sequence encodes CASSFATGVAGELFF.

This clone showed up just once. The rearrangement links TRBV7-8 to TRBJ1-5; no reliable D call. Germline assignment: CDR1 SGHVS and CDR2 FQNEAQ. V lost 6 bases, J lost 5 bases, and 11 bases lay in between. The length of the CDR3 is 13 residues. CDR3 coding DNA: TGTGCCAGCAGTGTCGAGGGCGATCAGCCCCAGCATTTT. Its translation: CASSVEGDQPQHF.

The chain has TRBV3-1 (or the pseudogene TRBV3-2) and TRBJ1-3, with D unresolved. The CDR3 extends over 13 amino acids. CDR1 is LGHDT and CDR2 is YNNKEL in the germline V gene (reference sequence). V lost 0 bases to trimming and J lost 5 bases, with 5 bases between them. The CDR3 DNA sequence: TGTGCCAGCAGCCAAGATTTTAGAAACACCATATATTTT. This codes for CASSQDFRNTIYF.

The V and J genes are TRBV27 and TRBJ2-2; TRBD1 matches 7 bases. The CDR3 runs 14 residues. Germline CDR1 and CDR2: MNHEY and SMNVEV (reference sequence). J gave up 6 bases and V 3 bases, and 4 bases lay outside the gene matches. The CDR3 DNA reads as TGTGCCAGCAGTTTGTACAGGGGAGCCGGGGAGCTGTTTTTT. It codes for CASSLYRGAGELFF.

In this sample, this clone turned up once. The chain joins TRBV6-5 to TRBJ1-6, with D uncertain. The CDR3 spans 13 residues. The germline V gene encodes CDR1 MNHEY and CDR2 SVGAGI. The V and J ends lost 7 bases and 6 bases respectively, with 10 bases between them. In nucleotides, the CDR3 is TGTGCCAGCAAATCCCGGAGTAATTCACCCCTCCACTTT. This sequence encodes CASKSRSNSPLHF.

The rearrangement uses TRBV19 and TRBJ1-2; 7 nucleotides line up with TRBD1. The CDR3 consists of 13 residues. The germline V gene encodes CDR1 LNHDA and CDR2 SQIVND (reference sequence). The trim removed 5 bases at V and 3 bases at J, leaving 3 bases unmatched. The CDR3 sequence is CASSLQGDYGYTF. In nucleotides, the CDR3 is TGTGCCAGTAGTTTGCAGGGGGACTATGGCTACACCTTC.

J is TRBJ2-1 and V is TRBV7-8; no definite D call. Germline V lookup: CDR1 SGHVS, CDR2 FQNEAQ. The CDR3 sequence is 11 residues long. V was pared by 5 bases and J by 6 bases, with 5 bases between. DNA of the CDR3: TGTGCCAGCAGCCCAGGCAATGAGCAGTTCTTC. Amino acids: CASSPGNEQFF.